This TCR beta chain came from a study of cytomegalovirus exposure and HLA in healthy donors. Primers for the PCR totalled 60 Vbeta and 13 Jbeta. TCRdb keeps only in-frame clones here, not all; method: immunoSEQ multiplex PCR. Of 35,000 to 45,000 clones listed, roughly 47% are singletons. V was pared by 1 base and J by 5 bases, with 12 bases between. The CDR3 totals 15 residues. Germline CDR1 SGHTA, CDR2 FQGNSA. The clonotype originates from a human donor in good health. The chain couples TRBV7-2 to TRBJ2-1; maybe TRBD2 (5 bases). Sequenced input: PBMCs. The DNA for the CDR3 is TGTGCCAGCAGCTTAGGTGGGAGAAGGAACAATGAGCAGTTCTTC. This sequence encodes CASSLGGRRNNEQFF.